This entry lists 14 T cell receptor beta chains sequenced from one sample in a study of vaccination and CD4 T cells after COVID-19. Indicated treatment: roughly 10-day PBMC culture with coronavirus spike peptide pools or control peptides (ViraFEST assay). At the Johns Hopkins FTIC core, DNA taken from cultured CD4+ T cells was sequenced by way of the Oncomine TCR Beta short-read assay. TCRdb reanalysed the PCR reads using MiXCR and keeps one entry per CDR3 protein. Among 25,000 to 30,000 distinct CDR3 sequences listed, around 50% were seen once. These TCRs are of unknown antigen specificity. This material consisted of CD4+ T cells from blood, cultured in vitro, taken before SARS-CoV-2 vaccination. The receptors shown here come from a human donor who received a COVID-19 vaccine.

The CDR3 bases are TGTGCCAGCAGCGCCCGGGACGGGACGTGGGAGACCCAGTACTTC. This sequence encodes CASSARDGTWETQYF. This chain links TRBV7-2 with TRBJ2-5, with D possibly being TRBD1 or TRBD2 (5 bases each). Trimming removed 5 bases at V and 5 bases at J, with 18 bases between. The germline gives CDR1 SGHTA, CDR2 FQGNSA. This CDR3 has 15 residues.

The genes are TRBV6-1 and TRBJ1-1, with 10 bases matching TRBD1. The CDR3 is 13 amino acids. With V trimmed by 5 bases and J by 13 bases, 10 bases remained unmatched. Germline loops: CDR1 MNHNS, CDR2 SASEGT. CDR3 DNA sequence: TGTGCCAGCAGTACCCGGGACAGGGGCGAGGTTTTCTTT. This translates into CASSTRDRGEVFF.

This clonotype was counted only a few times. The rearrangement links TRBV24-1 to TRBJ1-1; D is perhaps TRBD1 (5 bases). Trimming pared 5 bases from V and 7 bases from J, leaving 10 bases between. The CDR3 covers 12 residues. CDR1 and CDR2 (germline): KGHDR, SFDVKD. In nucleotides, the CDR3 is TGTGCCACCAGTGCCCGGGGCCTTGAAGCTTTCTTT. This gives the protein CATSARGLEAFF.

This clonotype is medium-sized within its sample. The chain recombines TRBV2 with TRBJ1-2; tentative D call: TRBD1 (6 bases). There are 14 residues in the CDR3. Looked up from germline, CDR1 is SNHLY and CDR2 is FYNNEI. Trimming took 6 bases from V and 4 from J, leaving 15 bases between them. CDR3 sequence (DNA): TGTGCCAGCAGGCCTAGGACGGACAGCTATGGCTACACCTTC. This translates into CASRPRTDSYGYTF.

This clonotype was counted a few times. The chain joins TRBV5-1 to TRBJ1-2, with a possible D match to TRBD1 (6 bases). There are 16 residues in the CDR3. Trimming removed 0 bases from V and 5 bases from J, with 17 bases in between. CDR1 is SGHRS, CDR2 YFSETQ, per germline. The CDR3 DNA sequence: TGCGCCAGCAGCTTGGTTTCGGGGGCAGGAGGATATGGCTACACCTTC. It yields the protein CASSLVSGAGGYGYTF.

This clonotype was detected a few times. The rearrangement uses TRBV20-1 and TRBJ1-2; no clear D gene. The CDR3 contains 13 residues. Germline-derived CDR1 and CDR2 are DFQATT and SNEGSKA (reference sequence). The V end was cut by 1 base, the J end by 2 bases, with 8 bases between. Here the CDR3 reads CSARVLLNYGYTF. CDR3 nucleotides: TGCAGTGCTAGAGTGTTGCTAAACTATGGCTACACCTTC.

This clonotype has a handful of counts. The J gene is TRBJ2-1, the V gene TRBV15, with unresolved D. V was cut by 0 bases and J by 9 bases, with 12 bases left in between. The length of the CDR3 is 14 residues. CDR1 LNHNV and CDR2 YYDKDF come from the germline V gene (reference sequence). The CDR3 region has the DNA TGTGCCACCAGCAGAGATCGGAGAGCCGGTGAGCAGTTCTTC. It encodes CATSRDRRAGEQFF.

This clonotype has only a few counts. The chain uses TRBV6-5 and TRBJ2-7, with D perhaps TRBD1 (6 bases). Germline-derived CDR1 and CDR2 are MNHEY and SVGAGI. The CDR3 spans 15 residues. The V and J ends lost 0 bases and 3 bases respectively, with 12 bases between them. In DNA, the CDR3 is TGTGCCAGCAGTTACTCGAGGACAGAGAACTACGAGCAGTACTTC. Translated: CASSYSRTENYEQYF.

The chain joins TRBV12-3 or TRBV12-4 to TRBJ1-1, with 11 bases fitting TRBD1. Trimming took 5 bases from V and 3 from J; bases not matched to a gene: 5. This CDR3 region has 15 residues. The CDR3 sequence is CASSRTGGGDTEAFF. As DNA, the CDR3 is TGTGCCAGCAGTCGGACAGGGGGCGGCGACACTGAAGCTTTCTTT.

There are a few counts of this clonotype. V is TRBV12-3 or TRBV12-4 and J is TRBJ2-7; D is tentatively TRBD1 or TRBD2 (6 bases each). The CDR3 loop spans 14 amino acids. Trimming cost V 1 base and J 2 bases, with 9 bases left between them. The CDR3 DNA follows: TGTGCCAGCAGTTTAGAGAGGGGGGCCTACGAGCAGTACTTC. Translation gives CASSLERGAYEQYF.

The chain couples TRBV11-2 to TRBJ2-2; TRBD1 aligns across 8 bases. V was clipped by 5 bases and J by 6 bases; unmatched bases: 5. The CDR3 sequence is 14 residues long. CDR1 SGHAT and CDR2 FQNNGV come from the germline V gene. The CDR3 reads CASSPDRVAGELFF. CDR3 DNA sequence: TGTGCCAGCAGCCCGGACAGGGTGGCCGGGGAGCTGTTTTTT.

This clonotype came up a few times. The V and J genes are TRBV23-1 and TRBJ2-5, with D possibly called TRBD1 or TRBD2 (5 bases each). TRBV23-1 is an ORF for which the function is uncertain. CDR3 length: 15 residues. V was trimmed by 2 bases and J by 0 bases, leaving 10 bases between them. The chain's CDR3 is CASSQRDQHQETQYF. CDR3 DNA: TGCGCCAGCAGTCAACGGGACCAACACCAAGAGACCCAGTACTTC.

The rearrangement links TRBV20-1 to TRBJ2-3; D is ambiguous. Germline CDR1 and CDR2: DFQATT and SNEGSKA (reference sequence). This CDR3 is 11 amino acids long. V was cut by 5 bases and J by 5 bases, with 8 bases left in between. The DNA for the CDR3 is TGCAGTGCTCGAAGAGGAGATACGCAGTATTTT. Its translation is CSARRGDTQYF.

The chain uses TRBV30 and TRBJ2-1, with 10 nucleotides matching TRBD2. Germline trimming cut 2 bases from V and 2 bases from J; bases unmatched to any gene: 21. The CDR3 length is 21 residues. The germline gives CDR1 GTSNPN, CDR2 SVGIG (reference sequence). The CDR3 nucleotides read TGTGCCTGGAGTTTAAACCCCAGACTAGCGGGCGCCCTCTTGACCTACAATGAGCAGTTCTTC. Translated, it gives CAWSLNPRLAGALLTYNEQFF.